The 8 T cell receptor beta chains reported below all come from one sample, sequenced in a study of cytomegalovirus exposure and HLA in healthy donors. The PCR made use of 60 Vbeta and 13 Jbeta primers. Clones were read by immunoSEQ multiplex PCR, and TCRdb kept only the in-frame ones, dropping some. The sample has around 130,000 clones; about 81% are singletons. Sample: PBMCs. The receptor source for this set is a woman aged 40 to 55 in good health and CMV-seropositive.

This chain joins TRBV6-6 and TRBJ2-2; a possible D gene is TRBD2 (6 bases). The V end lost 7 bases, the J end lost 6 bases, and 18 bases lay between the germline ends. The germline CDR1 and CDR2 sequences are MNHNY and SVGAGI (reference sequence). The length of the CDR3 is 15 residues. CDR3 DNA: TGTGCCAGCACCCTAACTGGCACGGGGGCCGGGGAGCTGTTTTTT. It yields the protein CASTLTGTGAGELFF.

The CDR3 nucleotides read TGTGCCAGCAGTACCCCCAGGGCCCCGTATGGTGGCTACACCTTC. This gives the protein CASSTPRAPYGGYTF. This chain joins TRBV27 and TRBJ1-2; weak D call: TRBD1 (5 bases). The ends were cut back, 5 bases at V and 7 bases at J, with 20 bases in the middle. The germline V gene encodes CDR1 MNHEY and CDR2 SMNVEV (reference sequence). The length of the CDR3 is 15 residues.

The V and J genes are TRBV7-2 and TRBJ1-1; D may be TRBD1 (5 bases). Germline V gene sequence: CDR1 SGHTA, CDR2 FQGNSA. The ends were cut back, 0 bases at V and 5 bases at J, with 10 bases in the middle. The CDR3 spans 14 residues. CDR3 DNA: TGTGCCAGCAGCTTAGCGCAGGGTCGTACTGAAGCTTTCTTT. Protein: CASSLAQGRTEAFF.

This chain joins TRBV9 and TRBJ2-2; a possible D gene is TRBD2 (6 bases). V was clipped by 0 bases and J by 8 bases, with 17 bases between them. CDR3 length: 16 residues. CDR1 and CDR2 (germline): SGDLS, YYNGEE. The DNA of the CDR3 is TGTGCCAGCAGCGTAGGGCTAGCGCACGAGGGAGGGGAGCTGTTTTTT. It yields the protein CASSVGLAHEGGELFF.

The chain is built from TRBV6-4 and TRBJ2-5; 7 nucleotides align to TRBD2. Germline CDR1 and CDR2: MRHNA and SNTAGT. This CDR3 is 13 amino acids long. V shed 2 bases and J 5 bases; nucleotides not matched to a gene: 2. The CDR3 loop reads CASSDRGGETQYF. DNA of the CDR3: TGTGCCAGCAGTGACAGGGGAGGGGAGACCCAGTACTTC.

The chain combines TRBV7-2 with TRBJ2-6, with 7 bases identical to TRBD1. The CDR3 extends over 16 amino acids. The ends lost 1 base at V and 2 bases at J; junction bases unmatched: 2. Looked up from germline, CDR1 is SGHTA and CDR2 is FQGNSA. In DNA form, the CDR3 reads TGTGCCAGCAGCTTAGAGGGGGCCACTGGGGCCAACGTCCTGACTTTC. It yields the protein CASSLEGATGANVLTF.

Notes on this clone: Other DNA sequences in this specimen translate into the identical CDR3. The chain is built from TRBV9 and TRBJ1-1; D is perhaps TRBD1 (5 bases). V was cut by 2 bases and J by 5 bases, with 10 bases left in between. The CDR3 is 13 residues long. Germline values: CDR1 SGDLS, CDR2 YYNGEE. Written as DNA, the CDR3 is TGTGCCAGCAGCGTCGGGGGTGAGACTGAAGCTTTCTTT. As protein: CASSVGGETEAFF.

The chain employs TRBV7-9 and TRBJ2-6; 8 bases agree with TRBD1. The CDR3 extends over 17 amino acids. V gave up 5 bases and J gave up 6 bases; unmatched junction bases: 12. Germline values: CDR1 SEHNR, CDR2 FQNEAQ (reference sequence). CDR3 protein: CASSDNSGTGVANVLTF. The CDR3 DNA reads as TGTGCCAGCAGCGATAACTCGGGGACAGGTGTGGCCAACGTCCTGACTTTC. Combining the CDR3 with reference TRBV7-9 and TRBJ2-6 gives the whole variable domain DTGVSQNPRHKITKRGQNVTFRCDPISEHNRLYWYRQTLGQGPEFLTYFQNEAQLEKSRLLSDRFSAERPKGSFSTLEIQRTEQGDSAMYLCASSDNSGTGVANVLTFGAGSRLTVL.